These T cell receptor beta chains were read from a single sample in a study of blood T cell repertoires in COVID-19. The method was immunoSEQ multiplex PCR; TCRdb's version includes in-frame clones alone and lacks a portion of them. The sample contains around 230,000 clones, just under 85% of which appear only once. Input material: PBMCs or T cells enriched from blood (not recorded which). The receptors originated from a man between 35 and 55 years old who had recovered from COVID-19. The CDR3 runs from the conserved cysteine through the conserved F or W. A D gene is named only where the DNA matches it firmly. Expanded clones get a size class; other rows say once, few or many, or leave the size out.

CDR3 DNA: TGTGCCACCAGCGGGGGAGGGGGGACAGCCAAAAACATTCAGTACTTC
CDR3 protein: CATSGGGGTAKNIQYF
D gene: NA
J gene: TRBJ2-4
clone size: NA
V gene: TRBV15

CDR3 DNA: TGTGCCAGCAGTTTCCGACAGGGGAGCTATGGCTACACCTTC
CDR3 protein: CASSFRQGSYGYTF
D gene: TRBD1
J gene: TRBJ1-2
clone size: NA
V gene: TRBV6-5

CDR3 DNA: TGTGCCAGCTCCCCCAGCGGGACGGATTCACCCCTCCACTTT
CDR3 protein: CASSPSGTDSPLHF
D gene: NA
J gene: TRBJ1-6
clone size: NA
V gene: TRBV18

CDR3 DNA: TGCGCCAGCAGTGAGGAGACAGGGCAGCCCCAGCATTTT
CDR3 protein: CASSEETGQPQHF
D gene: TRBD1
J gene: TRBJ1-5
clone size: NA
V gene: TRBV10-2

CDR3 DNA: TGCAGCACAAGACGGGGGACCAATGAAAAACTGTTTTTT
CDR3 protein: CSTRRGTNEKLFF
D gene: NA
J gene: TRBJ1-4
clone size: NA
V gene: TRBV29-1

CDR3 DNA: TGTGCCTGGAAAGGACTAGCGGGGGGCGGACCGGGGGAGCTGTTTTTT
CDR3 protein: CAWKGLAGGGPGELFF
D gene: TRBD2
J gene: TRBJ2-2
clone size: NA
V gene: TRBV30

CDR3 DNA: TGTGCCAGCAGCGCTCTAGCGGGAGAGGTCGGAGAGACCCAGTACTTC
CDR3 protein: CASSALAGEVGETQYF
D gene: TRBD2
J gene: TRBJ2-5
clone size: NA
V gene: TRBV9

CDR3 DNA: TGTGCCAGCAGCTTTGCTGCGAACAATGAGCAGTTCTTC
CDR3 protein: CASSFAANNEQFF
D gene: NA
J gene: TRBJ2-1
clone size: NA
V gene: TRBV5-6

CDR3 DNA: TGTGCCAGCAGCCAAACAGGGGGGACTCTTGGAGAGCAGTTCTTC
CDR3 protein: CASSQTGGTLGEQFF
D gene: TRBD1
J gene: TRBJ2-1
clone size: NA
V gene: TRBV28

CDR3 DNA: TGCGCCAGCAGCCGCCAAGCGGGTCTACCCTACGAGCAGTACTTC
CDR3 protein: CASSRQAGLPYEQYF
D gene: NA
J gene: TRBJ2-7
clone size: NA
V gene: TRBV4-3

CDR3 DNA: TGCGCCAGCAGTCCAGTCTTATTCATGGGCGAAGCTTTCTTT
CDR3 protein: CASSPVLFMGEAFF
D gene: NA
J gene: TRBJ1-1
clone size: NA
V gene: TRBV4-3

CDR3 DNA: TGTGCCAGCAGTTTAGACAACTACAATGAGCAGTTCTTC
CDR3 protein: CASSLDNYNEQFF
D gene: NA
J gene: TRBJ2-1
clone size: NA
V gene: TRBV12-3/TRBV12-4

CDR3 DNA: TGCGCCAGCAGCCTCCAGACGGAGTACAATGAGCAGTTCTTC
CDR3 protein: CASSLQTEYNEQFF
D gene: NA
J gene: TRBJ2-1
clone size: NA
V gene: TRBV5-1

CDR3 DNA: TGTGCCAGCAGCCGGGAGGGGTCCTACAATGAGCAGTTCTTC
CDR3 protein: CASSREGSYNEQFF
D gene: TRBD2
J gene: TRBJ2-1
clone size: NA
V gene: TRBV7-9

CDR3 DNA: TGTGCCAGCACCGGGGGGCGGGGCGCGTCCCATGAGCAGTTCTTC
CDR3 protein: CASTGGRGASHEQFF
D gene: NA
J gene: TRBJ2-1
clone size: NA
V gene: TRBV25-1

CDR3 DNA: TGTGCCAGCAGCTTACAGGGATATAGCAATCAGCCCCAGCATTTT
CDR3 protein: CASSLQGYSNQPQHF
D gene: NA
J gene: TRBJ1-5
clone size: NA
V gene: TRBV5-6

CDR3 DNA: TGTGCCAGCACCACTACTAGCGGGAGGCAAATCCTTCGGTATGAGCAGTTCTTC
CDR3 protein: CASTTTSGRQILRYEQFF
D gene: TRBD2
J gene: TRBJ2-1
clone size: NA
V gene: TRBV5-4

CDR3 DNA: TGTGCCAGCAGCATACAGGGGTTCTATGGCTACACCTTC
CDR3 protein: CASSIQGFYGYTF
D gene: TRBD1
J gene: TRBJ1-2
clone size: NA
V gene: TRBV7-9

CDR3 DNA: TGTGCCAGCAGCTTCAGGACAGGCTCCTACAATGAGCAGTTCTTC
CDR3 protein: CASSFRTGSYNEQFF
D gene: TRBD1
J gene: TRBJ2-1
clone size: NA
V gene: TRBV5-4

CDR3 DNA: TGTGCCAGCAGTTCCAGAGGAACTGGAAACACCATATATTTT
CDR3 protein: CASSSRGTGNTIYF
D gene: NA
J gene: TRBJ1-3
clone size: NA
V gene: TRBV6-5

CDR3 DNA: TGTGCCAGCTCACCGATCCGGGACAGTAATGAAAAACTGTTTTTT
CDR3 protein: CASSPIRDSNEKLFF
D gene: TRBD1
J gene: TRBJ1-4
clone size: once
V gene: TRBV18

CDR3 DNA: TGTGCCAGCAGTTCCGACAGGGGGGGCCCCCAGCATTTT
CDR3 protein: CASSSDRGGPQHF
D gene: TRBD1
J gene: TRBJ1-5
clone size: NA
V gene: TRBV27

CDR3 DNA: TGCGCCAGCAGCCAATGGGTTGGCGGGACGGGTGGTGGCTACACCTTC
CDR3 protein: CASSQWVGGTGGGYTF
D gene: NA
J gene: TRBJ1-2
clone size: NA
V gene: TRBV4-3

CDR3 DNA: TGTGCCAGCAGCCCTGGGACATCAAACTATGGCTACACCTTC
CDR3 protein: CASSPGTSNYGYTF
D gene: NA
J gene: TRBJ1-2
clone size: few
V gene: TRBV5-8

CDR3 DNA: TGTGCCAGCAGCATAAGGAGCAATACGCAGTATTTT
CDR3 protein: CASSIRSNTQYF
D gene: NA
J gene: TRBJ2-3
clone size: NA
V gene: TRBV5-4

CDR3 DNA: TGTGCCAGCAGTATACAGGTTCCAACACTGTTTTTT
CDR3 protein: CASSIQVPTLFF
D gene: NA
J gene: TRBJ1-4
clone size: NA
V gene: TRBV28

CDR3 DNA: TGCGCCAGCAGCCCTGGACAGGGGGCTTACGAGCAGTACTTC
CDR3 protein: CASSPGQGAYEQYF
D gene: TRBD1
J gene: TRBJ2-7
clone size: NA
V gene: TRBV5-1

CDR3 DNA: TGTGCCTGGAGTCTTGGGGACTCTAATGAAAAACTGTTTTTT
CDR3 protein: CAWSLGDSNEKLFF
D gene: NA
J gene: TRBJ1-4
clone size: NA
V gene: TRBV30

CDR3 DNA: TGTGCCAGCAGTTCGAGGGTTGAAGTCGAAAAACTGTTTTTT
CDR3 protein: CASSSRVEVEKLFF
D gene: NA
J gene: TRBJ1-4
clone size: few
V gene: TRBV28

CDR3 DNA: TGTGCCAGCAGCTTTCGAGGGGGCGAAAACACCATATATTTT
CDR3 protein: CASSFRGGENTIYF
D gene: TRBD1
J gene: TRBJ1-3
clone size: NA
V gene: TRBV7-2

CDR3 DNA: TGTGCCAGCAGCATTACAGGGGAGAGCTTGTACGAGCAGTACTTC
CDR3 protein: CASSITGESLYEQYF
D gene: TRBD1
J gene: TRBJ2-7
clone size: few
V gene: TRBV5-4

CDR3 DNA: TGTGCCAGCTCCGGGGTGGTGGCAGATACGCAGTATTTT
CDR3 protein: CASSGVVADTQYF
D gene: NA
J gene: TRBJ2-3
clone size: NA
V gene: TRBV9

CDR3 DNA: TGTGCCAGCAGCATTATACGAGGGTTGGCCTACGAGCAGTACTTC
CDR3 protein: CASSIIRGLAYEQYF
D gene: NA
J gene: TRBJ2-7
clone size: few
V gene: TRBV7-8

CDR3 DNA: TGTGCCAGCAGCCTGCCTAGCCGCACAGATACGCAGTATTTT
CDR3 protein: CASSLPSRTDTQYF
D gene: NA
J gene: TRBJ2-3
clone size: NA
V gene: TRBV28

CDR3 DNA: TGTGCCAGCAGCCAAACAGGGACGGGGCAGTTCTTC
CDR3 protein: CASSQTGTGQFF
D gene: NA
J gene: TRBJ2-1
clone size: NA
V gene: TRBV3-1/TRBV3-2

CDR3 DNA: TGCGCCAGCAGCCAAGGGGGAGGGGCCCACTACGAGCAGTACTTC
CDR3 protein: CASSQGGGAHYEQYF
D gene: TRBD2
J gene: TRBJ2-7
clone size: NA
V gene: TRBV4-3